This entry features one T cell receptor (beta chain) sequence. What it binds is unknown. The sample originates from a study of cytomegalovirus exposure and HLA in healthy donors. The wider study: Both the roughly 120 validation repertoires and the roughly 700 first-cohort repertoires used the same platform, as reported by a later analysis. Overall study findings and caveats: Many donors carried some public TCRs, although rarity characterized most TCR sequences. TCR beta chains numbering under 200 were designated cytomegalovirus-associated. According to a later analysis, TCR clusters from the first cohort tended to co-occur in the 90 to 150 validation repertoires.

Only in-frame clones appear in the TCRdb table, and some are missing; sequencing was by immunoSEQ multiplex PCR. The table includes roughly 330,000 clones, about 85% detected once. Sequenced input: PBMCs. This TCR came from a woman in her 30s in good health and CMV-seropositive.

CDR3 DNA sequence: TGTGCCAGCAGGAGACTAGCGGGGGCCCCTCTTTCTAGCACAGATACGCAGTATTTT. Its protein product is CASRRLAGAPLSSTDTQYF. V is TRBV2 and J is TRBJ2-3, with 12 bases aligning to TRBD2. The CDR3 runs 19 residues. Germline V gene sequence: CDR1 SNHLY, CDR2 FYNNEI. Losses at the gene ends were 6 bases for V and 0 bases for J; bases not matched to a gene: 13.